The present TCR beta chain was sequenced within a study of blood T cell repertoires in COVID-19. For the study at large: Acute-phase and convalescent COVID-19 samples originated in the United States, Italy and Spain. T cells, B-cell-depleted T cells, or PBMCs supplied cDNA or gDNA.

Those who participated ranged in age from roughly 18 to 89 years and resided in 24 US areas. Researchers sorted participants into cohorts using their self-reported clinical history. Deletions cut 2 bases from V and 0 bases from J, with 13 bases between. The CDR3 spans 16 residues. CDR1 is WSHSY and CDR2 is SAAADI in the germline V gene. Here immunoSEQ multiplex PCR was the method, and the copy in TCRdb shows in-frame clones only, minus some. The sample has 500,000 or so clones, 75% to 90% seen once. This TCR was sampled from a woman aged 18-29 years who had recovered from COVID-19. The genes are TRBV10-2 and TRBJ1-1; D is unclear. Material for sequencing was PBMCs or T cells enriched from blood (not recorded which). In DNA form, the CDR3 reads TGCGCCAGCAGTGAGATAGGAGAAGTTATGAACACTGAAGCTTTCTTT. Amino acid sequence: CASSEIGEVMNTEAFF.